The 23 T cell receptor beta chains presented below share a single source sample, sequenced in a study of cytomegalovirus exposure and HLA in healthy donors. The PCR contained 60 Vbeta and 13 Jbeta primers. Data came from immunoSEQ multiplex PCR; TCRdb stores just in-frame clones and leaves some out. The sample shows 200,000 or so clones, over 75% of them seen only once. What was sequenced was PBMCs. Every receptor here comes from a boy aged 2-15 years in good health and CMV-seronegative.

The chain is built from TRBV27 and TRBJ1-3; 9 nucleotides agree with TRBD1. V lost 5 bases, J lost 5 bases, and 7 bases stayed unmatched. The CDR3 sequence is 15 residues long. Germline CDR1 MNHEY, CDR2 SMNVEV (reference sequence). The chain's CDR3 is CASSPGTGPRNTIYF. The DNA of the CDR3 is TGTGCCAGCAGTCCAGGGACAGGGCCTCGAAACACCATATATTTT.

V and J are TRBV7-8 and TRBJ1-5; maybe TRBD1 (5 bases). Germline-derived CDR1 and CDR2 are SGHVS and FQNEAQ. The V and J ends lost 1 base and 7 bases respectively, with 14 bases between them. This CDR3 has 15 amino acids. CDR3 in DNA: TGTGCCAGCAGCTTAGACAAGGGGCTCGGACAGCCCCAGCATTTT. Its translation is CASSLDKGLGQPQHF.

The rearrangement joins TRBV11-2 to TRBJ2-1; TRBD2 agrees at 13 bases. CDR1 is SGHAT and CDR2 is FQNNGV in the germline V gene. J lost 5 bases, V lost 2 bases, and 9 bases had no gene match. The CDR3 length is 18 residues. The CDR3 DNA sequence: TGTGCCAGCAGCTTACCCACTAGCGGGGGGGCCTTTCACAATGAGCAGTTCTTC. This encodes CASSLPTSGGAFHNEQFF.

CDR3 protein: CASSTRQGGYGYTF. CDR3 bases: TGCGCCAGCAGCACTAGACAGGGAGGCTATGGCTACACCTTC. V usage is TRBV4-3 and J usage is TRBJ1-2; 7 bases align to TRBD1. V lost 5 bases, J lost 4 bases, and 7 bases stayed unmatched. The CDR3 has 14 amino acids. CDR1 LGHNA and CDR2 YSLEER come from the germline V gene.

The CDR3 nucleotides are TGTGCCAGCAGCTCCCGGGGGGTCTACGAGCAGTACTTC. Its translation: CASSSRGVYEQYF. The J gene is TRBJ2-7, the V gene TRBV7-2, with 7 positions matching TRBD2. After removal of 4 bases from V and 3 bases from J, the junction contained 3 bases not matched to a gene. CDR3 length: 13 amino acids. CDR1 and CDR2 from the germline V gene are SGHTA and FQGNSA.

This clone was counted a single time. The chain joins TRBV2 to TRBJ2-3; 7 bases map to TRBD1. Per germline, CDR1 SNHLY and CDR2 FYNNEI. This CDR3 region has 14 residues. The J segment lost 7 bases and the V segment lost 1 base, leaving 5 bases of the junction unmatched. The CDR3 DNA is TGTGCCAGCAGTGAAGGGCAGGGGGAAAATACGCAGTATTTT. This encodes CASSEGQGENTQYF.

The chain joins TRBV5-1 to TRBJ1-5; 7 bases agree with TRBD1. The CDR3 has 18 residues. Germline V CDR1 and CDR2: SGHRS, YFSETQ. V shed 3 bases, J shed 1 base, and the junction held 13 bases outside the gene matches. In DNA, the CDR3 is TGCGCCAGCAGCTCCGACAGGGTGTCGATGGTGAGCAATCAGCCCCAGCATTTT. This translates into CASSSDRVSMVSNQPQHF.

The rearrangement joins TRBV4-2 to TRBJ2-2; 9 bases are shared with TRBD2. Trimming cost V 0 bases and J 5 bases; bases outside gene matches: 19. CDR3 length: 21 residues. Germline CDR1 and CDR2: LGHNA and YNFKEQ. The CDR3 spells CASSQDLGAQGRGGRTGELFF. DNA for the CDR3: TGTGCCAGCAGCCAAGATTTGGGTGCTCAGGGGCGGGGGGGCCGAACCGGGGAGCTGTTTTTT.

V and J are TRBV19 and TRBJ2-5; 7 bases are a match to TRBD2. Germline values: CDR1 LNHDA, CDR2 SQIVND (reference sequence). There are 11 residues in the CDR3. V lost 8 bases to trimming and J lost 5 bases; unmatched junction nucleotides: 2. For the CDR3, the DNA is TGTGCCAGTGGGCGGGGGGAGACCCAGTACTTC. Encoded protein: CASGRGETQYF.

CDR3 sequence reads: CASSPSTEGETQYF. CDR3 sequence (DNA): TGTGCCAGCAGCCCCTCAACAGAAGGAGAGACCCAGTACTTC. J is TRBJ2-5 and V is TRBV7-9; D gene unclear. V lost 5 bases to trimming and J lost 4 bases, with 14 bases between them. Looked up from germline, CDR1 is SEHNR and CDR2 is FQNEAQ (reference sequence). The CDR3 contains 14 residues.

This chain joins TRBV9 and TRBJ2-7; 8 bases match TRBD2. V lost 0 bases and J lost 3; bases outside the gene matches: 2. Germline CDR1 reads SGDLS; CDR2 reads YYNGEE. There are 14 residues in the CDR3. CDR3 residues: CASSVAGGFYEQYF. The DNA for the CDR3 is TGTGCCAGCAGCGTAGCGGGGGGGTTCTACGAGCAGTACTTC.

The CDR3 loop is CATGRGGASDNEQYF. The CDR3 DNA is TGTGCCACCGGCCGGGGGGGGGCGTCAGACAACGAGCAGTACTTC. The chain recombines TRBV15 with TRBJ2-7; 8 bases are a match to TRBD2. J lost 5 bases, V lost 8 bases, and 14 bases had no gene match. CDR1 is LNHNV and CDR2 is YYDKDF in the germline V gene (reference sequence). The CDR3 sequence is 15 residues long.

This chain joins TRBV5-6 and TRBJ1-1; TRBD1 might be the D (6 bases). Trimming stripped 2 bases from V and 5 bases from J, with 22 bases between. CDR3 size: 17 residues. The germline CDR1 and CDR2 sequences are SGHDT and YYEEEE. This chain's CDR3 is CASSFRGKGFSLTEAFF. The DNA for the CDR3 is TGTGCCAGCAGCTTTAGGGGGAAGGGGTTCTCCCTAACTGAAGCTTTCTTT.

The rearrangement links TRBV9 to TRBJ2-4; unclear D gene. From germline, CDR1 is SGDLS and CDR2 YYNGEE. Trimming cost V 3 bases and J 0 bases, with 10 bases left between them. CDR3 length equals 15 residues. CDR3 nucleotides: TGTGCCAGCAGCGGCAGTTCGATAGCCAAAAACATTCAGTACTTC. It translates to CASSGSSIAKNIQYF.

The chain uses TRBV18 and TRBJ1-6; 7 bases agree with TRBD1. This CDR3 contains 14 residues. With 2 bases clipped from V and 5 bases from J, the junction kept 0 bases outside the gene matches. Per the germline V gene, CDR1 is KGHSH and CDR2 is LQKENI. The CDR3 nucleotides are TGTGCCAGCTCACCAGACAGGGATAATTCACCCCTCCACTTT. It yields the protein CASSPDRDNSPLHF.

The rearrangement links TRBV4-1 to TRBJ2-3; TRBD1 is a possible D gene (5 bases). The CDR3 is made up of 18 amino acids. V lost 4 bases to trimming and J lost 1 base, with 21 bases between them. Germline loops: CDR1 MGHRA, CDR2 YSYEKL. The CDR3: CASSPKGWGVARTDTQYF. In DNA form, the CDR3 reads TGCGCCAGCAGCCCTAAAGGATGGGGCGTGGCTCGCACAGATACGCAGTATTTT.

The rearrangement links TRBV6-6 to TRBJ2-7, with 7 bases fitting TRBD2. Germline loops: CDR1 MNHNY, CDR2 SVGAGI (reference sequence). The CDR3 is made up of 13 amino acids. V lost 6 bases, J lost 0 bases, and 2 bases stayed unmatched. CDR3 sequence (DNA): TGTGCCAGCAGGCGGGGGAGCTCCTACGAGCAGTACTTC. This encodes CASRRGSSYEQYF.

The rearrangement uses TRBV5-6 and TRBJ2-7, with 12 bases fitting TRBD1. From germline, CDR1 is SGHDT and CDR2 YYEEEE. The CDR3 sequence is 15 residues long. Trimming cost V 4 bases and J 1 base; bases outside gene matches: 3. The CDR3 coding sequence is TGTGCCAGCAGCGCGGGACAGGGGGCTTCCTACGAGCAGTACTTC. Protein product: CASSAGQGASYEQYF.

This clone was counted once. V is TRBV9 and J is TRBJ1-1; 7 nucleotides match TRBD1. Trimming removed 4 bases from V and 1 base from J; junction bases left unmatched: 7. The germline CDR1 and CDR2 sequences are SGDLS and YYNGEE. This CDR3 comprises 15 residues. This CDR3 reads CASSFTGAPNTEAFF. The DNA of the CDR3 is TGTGCCAGCAGCTTCACAGGGGCCCCGAACACTGAAGCTTTCTTT.

CDR3 bases: TGTGCCAGCAGCCGAGCCAGCACAGATACGCAGTATTTT. It codes for CASSRASTDTQYF. The chain is built from TRBV7-3 and TRBJ2-3; D gene ambiguous. Germline-derived CDR1 and CDR2 are SGHTA and FQGTGA. Trimming took off 5 bases at V and 0 bases at J, with 6 bases between the two ends. This CDR3 comprises 13 residues.

The rearrangement uses TRBV6-1 and TRBJ1-1; no definite D call. There are 12 residues in the CDR3. Germline assignment: CDR1 MNHNS and CDR2 SASEGT. Trimming pared 6 bases from V and 0 bases from J, leaving 5 bases between. In DNA, the CDR3 is TGTGCCAGCAGGACACTGAACACTGAAGCTTTCTTT. Protein sequence: CASRTLNTEAFF.

The rearrangement uses TRBV7-6 and TRBJ2-6; possible D gene TRBD1, 8 bases. The CDR3 consists of 17 residues. Trimming shortened V by 5 bases and J by 1 base, and 15 bases separated the two germline ends. Germline lookup yields CDR1 SGHVS and CDR2 FNYEAQ. The CDR3 here is CASSQQGGTSGANVLTF. The CDR3 DNA reads TGTGCCAGCAGCCAACAGGGGGGGACATCTGGGGCCAACGTCCTGACTTTC.

V is TRBV5-6 and J is TRBJ2-2; 11 bases align to TRBD2. CDR3 size: 15 residues. The germline gives CDR1 SGHDT, CDR2 YYEEEE. J gave up 8 bases and V 4 bases, and 7 bases lay outside the gene matches. The CDR3 DNA is TGTGCCAGCAGCGCCTGGACTAGCGGGCGGGGGGAGCTGTTTTTT. Amino acid sequence: CASSAWTSGRGELFF.